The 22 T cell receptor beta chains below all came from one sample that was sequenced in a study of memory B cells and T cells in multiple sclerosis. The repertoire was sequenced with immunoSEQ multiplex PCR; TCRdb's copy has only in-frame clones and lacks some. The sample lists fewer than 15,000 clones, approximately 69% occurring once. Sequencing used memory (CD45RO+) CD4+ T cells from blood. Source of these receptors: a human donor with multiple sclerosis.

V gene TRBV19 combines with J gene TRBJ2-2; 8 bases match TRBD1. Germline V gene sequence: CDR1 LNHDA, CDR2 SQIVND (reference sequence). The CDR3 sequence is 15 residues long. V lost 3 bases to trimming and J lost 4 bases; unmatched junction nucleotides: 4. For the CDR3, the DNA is TGTGCCAGTAGTATCAGGCAGGGGGCCACCGGGGAGCTGTTTTTT. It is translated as CASSIRQGATGELFF.

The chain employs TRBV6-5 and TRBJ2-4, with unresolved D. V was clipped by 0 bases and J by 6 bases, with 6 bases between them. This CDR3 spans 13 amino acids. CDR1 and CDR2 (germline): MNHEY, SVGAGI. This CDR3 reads CASSYSPRNIQYF. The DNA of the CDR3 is TGTGCCAGCAGTTACTCCCCCCGAAACATTCAGTACTTC.

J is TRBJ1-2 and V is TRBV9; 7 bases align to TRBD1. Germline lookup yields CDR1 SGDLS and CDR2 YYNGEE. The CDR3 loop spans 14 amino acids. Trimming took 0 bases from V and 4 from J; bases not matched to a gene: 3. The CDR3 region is CASSVARDSYGYTF. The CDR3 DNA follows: TGTGCCAGCAGCGTAGCTCGGGACAGCTATGGCTACACCTTC. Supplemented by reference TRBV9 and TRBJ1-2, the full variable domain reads DSGVTQTPKHLITATGQRVTLRCSPRSGDLSVYWYQQSLDQGLQFLIQYYNGEERAKGNILERFSAQQFPDLHSELNLSSLELGDSALYFCASSVARDSYGYTFGSGTRLTVV.

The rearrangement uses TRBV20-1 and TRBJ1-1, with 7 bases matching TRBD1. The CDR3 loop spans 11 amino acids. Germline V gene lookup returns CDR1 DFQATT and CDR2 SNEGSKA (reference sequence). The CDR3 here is CRGRQGTEAFF. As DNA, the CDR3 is TGCAGGGGTAGACAGGGAACTGAAGCTTTCTTT.

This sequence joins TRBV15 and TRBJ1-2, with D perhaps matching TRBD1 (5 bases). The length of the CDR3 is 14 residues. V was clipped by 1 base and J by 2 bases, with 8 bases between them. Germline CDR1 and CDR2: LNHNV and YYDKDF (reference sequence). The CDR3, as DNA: TGTGCCACCAGCAGAGCGGGACTCAACTATGGCTACACCTTC. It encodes CATSRAGLNYGYTF.

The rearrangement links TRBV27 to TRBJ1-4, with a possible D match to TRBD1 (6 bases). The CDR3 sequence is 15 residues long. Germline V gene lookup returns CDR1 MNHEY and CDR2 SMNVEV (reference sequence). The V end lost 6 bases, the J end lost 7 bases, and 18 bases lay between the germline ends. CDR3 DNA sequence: TGTGCCAGCAGGAACGGACAGAGCCCGTTTGAAAAACTGTTTTTT. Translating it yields CASRNGQSPFEKLFF.

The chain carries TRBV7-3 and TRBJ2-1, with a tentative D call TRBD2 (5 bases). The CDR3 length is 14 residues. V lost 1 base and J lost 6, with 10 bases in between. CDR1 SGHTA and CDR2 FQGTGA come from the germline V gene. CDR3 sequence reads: CASSLMVATNEQFF. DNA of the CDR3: TGTGCCAGCAGCTTAATGGTAGCGACCAATGAGCAGTTCTTC.

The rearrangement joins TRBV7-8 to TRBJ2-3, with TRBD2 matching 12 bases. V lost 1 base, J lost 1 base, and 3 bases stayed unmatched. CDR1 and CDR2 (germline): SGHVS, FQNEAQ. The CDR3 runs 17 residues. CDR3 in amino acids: CASSLVPSGRGTDTQYF. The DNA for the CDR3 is TGTGCCAGCAGCTTAGTTCCTAGCGGGAGGGGCACAGATACGCAGTATTTT.

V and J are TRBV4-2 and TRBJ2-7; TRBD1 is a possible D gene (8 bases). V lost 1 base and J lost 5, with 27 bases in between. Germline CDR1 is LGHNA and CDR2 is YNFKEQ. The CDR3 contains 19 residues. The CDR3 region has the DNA TGTGCCAGCAGCCAAGTGGGCAGGGGGCTTGCGGGAGTCCCCAACGAGCAGTACTTC. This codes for CASSQVGRGLAGVPNEQYF.

CDR3 region: CASSHYRGQNSPLHF. The CDR3 coding sequence is TGTGCCAGCAGCCATTACAGGGGGCAGAATTCACCCCTCCACTTT. This chain links TRBV13 with TRBJ1-6; 9 nucleotides align to TRBD1. The CDR3 is made up of 15 amino acids. Germline V lookup: CDR1 PRHDT, CDR2 FYEKMQ (reference sequence). V gave up 5 bases and J gave up 7 bases; unmatched junction bases: 6.

The CDR3 DNA follows: TGTGCCAGCAGCCGACAGGGTGAATCCGAGCAGTACTTC. Its protein is CASSRQGESEQYF. The chain combines TRBV7-7 with TRBJ2-7, with TRBD1 matching over 7 bases. This CDR3 comprises 13 residues. The junction had 7 bases not matched to a gene; V was cut back by 5 bases and J by 6 bases. CDR1 SSHAT and CDR2 FNYEAQ come from the germline V gene (reference sequence).

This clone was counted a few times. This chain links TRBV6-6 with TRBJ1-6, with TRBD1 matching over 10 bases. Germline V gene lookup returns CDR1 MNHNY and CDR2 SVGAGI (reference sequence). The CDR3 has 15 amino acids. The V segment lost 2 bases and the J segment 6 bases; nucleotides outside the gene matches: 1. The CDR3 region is CASSYRTGGNSPLHF. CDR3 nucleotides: TGTGCCAGCAGTTACCGGACAGGGGGTAATTCACCCCTCCACTTT.

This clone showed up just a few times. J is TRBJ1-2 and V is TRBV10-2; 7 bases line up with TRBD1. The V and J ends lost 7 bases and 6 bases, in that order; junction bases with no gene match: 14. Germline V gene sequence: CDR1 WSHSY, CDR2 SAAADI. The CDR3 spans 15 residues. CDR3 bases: TGCGCCAGCACAAAGGGGGCCGGGGGGGAGAATGGCTACACCTTC. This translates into CASTKGAGGENGYTF.

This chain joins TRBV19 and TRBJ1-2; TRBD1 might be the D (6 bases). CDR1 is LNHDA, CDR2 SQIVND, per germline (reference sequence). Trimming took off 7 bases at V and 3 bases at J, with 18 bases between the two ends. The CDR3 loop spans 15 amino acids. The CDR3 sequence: CASTQGGAEDYGYTF. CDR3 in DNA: TGTGCCAGTACCCAAGGGGGGGCTGAAGACTATGGCTACACCTTC.

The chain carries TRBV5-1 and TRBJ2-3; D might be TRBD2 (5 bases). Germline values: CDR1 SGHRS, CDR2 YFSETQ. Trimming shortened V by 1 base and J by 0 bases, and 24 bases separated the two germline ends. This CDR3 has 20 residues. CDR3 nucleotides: TGCGCCAGCAGCTTGAGGCGTGGTGCAGCGGTAGCCCTTAGCACAGATACGCAGTATTTT. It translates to CASSLRRGAAVALSTDTQYF.

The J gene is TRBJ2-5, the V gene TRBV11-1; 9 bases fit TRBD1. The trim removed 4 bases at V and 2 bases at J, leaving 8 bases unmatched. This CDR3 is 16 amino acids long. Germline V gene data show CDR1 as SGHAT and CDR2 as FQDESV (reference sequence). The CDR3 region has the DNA TGTGCCAGCAGCTCGGGGGACAGGGCAATACAAGAGACCCAGTACTTC. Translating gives CASSSGDRAIQETQYF.

DNA for the CDR3: TGTGCCAGCAGTTATTTCACAGACACTGAAGCTTTCTTT. Its protein is CASSYFTDTEAFF. V usage is TRBV6-5 and J usage is TRBJ1-1; D is undetermined. The CDR3 has 13 residues. Per the germline V gene, CDR1 is MNHEY and CDR2 is SVGAGI. V lost 3 bases, J lost 3 bases, and 8 bases lay in between.

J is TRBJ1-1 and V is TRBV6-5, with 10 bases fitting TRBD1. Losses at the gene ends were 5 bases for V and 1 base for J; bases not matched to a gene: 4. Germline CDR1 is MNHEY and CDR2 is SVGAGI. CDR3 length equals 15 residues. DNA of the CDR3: TGTGCCAGCAGTATCCGGGACAGGGGGAACACTGAAGCTTTCTTT. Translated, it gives CASSIRDRGNTEAFF.

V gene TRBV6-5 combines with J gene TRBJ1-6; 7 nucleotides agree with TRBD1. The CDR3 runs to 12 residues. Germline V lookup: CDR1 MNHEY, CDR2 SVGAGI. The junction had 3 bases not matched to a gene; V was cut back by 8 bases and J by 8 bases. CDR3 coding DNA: TGTGCCAGCGGGCAGGGGGATTCACCCCTCCACTTT. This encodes CASGQGDSPLHF.

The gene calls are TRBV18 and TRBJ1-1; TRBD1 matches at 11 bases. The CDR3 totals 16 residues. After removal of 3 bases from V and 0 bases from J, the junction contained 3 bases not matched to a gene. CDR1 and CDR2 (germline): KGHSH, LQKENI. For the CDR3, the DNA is TGTGCCAGCTCACCCGGACAGGGGGCGATGAACACTGAAGCTTTCTTT. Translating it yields CASSPGQGAMNTEAFF.

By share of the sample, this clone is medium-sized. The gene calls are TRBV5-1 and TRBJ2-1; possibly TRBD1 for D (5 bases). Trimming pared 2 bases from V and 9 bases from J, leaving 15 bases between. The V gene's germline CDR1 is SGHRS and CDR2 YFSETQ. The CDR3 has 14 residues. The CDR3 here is CASSFVQGGGEQFF. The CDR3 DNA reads TGCGCCAGCAGCTTCGTCCAGGGTGGTGGTGAGCAGTTCTTC.

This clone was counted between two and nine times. The CDR3 sequence is CASRSTGTGGASNQPQHF. CDR3 coding DNA: TGTGCCAGTCGATCGACCGGGACAGGGGGCGCAAGCAATCAGCCCCAGCATTTT. The gene calls are TRBV19 and TRBJ1-5; 12 bases line up with TRBD1. Germline V gene data show CDR1 as LNHDA and CDR2 as SQIVND (reference sequence). The CDR3 extends over 18 amino acids. With 8 bases clipped from V and 1 base from J, the junction kept 12 bases outside the gene matches.